This T cell receptor beta chain is from a study of cytotoxic CD8 clonotypes in ibrutinib-treated CLL. Study context: Enrolment comprised eleven to twelve relapsed/refractory and over 14 treatment-naive patients; under 18 were IGHV unmutated. Partial responders around 25, complete 2; some twelve progressed and around 15 stayed in remission by median approximately 64 months.

Assay used: immunoSEQ multiplex PCR; TCRdb lists only in-frame clones, some missing. Of roughly 200,000 clones listed, more than 70% are singletons. Study-level points and caveats: Clonality was elevated at ibrutinib response and had returned toward baseline at progression.

This CDR3 is 13 amino acids long. The V gene's germline CDR1 is SGHDT and CDR2 YYEEEE. Trimming removed 4 bases from V and 3 bases from J, with 10 bases in between. To note about this clone: Its specificity is unknown. The same CDR3 arises from other DNA sequences in this sample as well.

The J gene is TRBJ1-1, the V gene TRBV5-6; no clear D. The specimen comprised PBMCs, sampled after 12 months of ibrutinib treatment. The TCR originated in a human donor with chronic lymphocytic leukemia. CDR3 region: CASSLAGDTEAFF. CDR3 DNA: TGTGCCAGCAGCCTGGCCGGGGACACTGAAGCTTTCTTT.